A single TCR beta chain is shown here with its context. What it binds is not known. This sample is drawn from a study of cytomegalovirus exposure and HLA in healthy donors. Findings and limits, study-wide: Highest at DRB1 and lowest at HLA-C, TCR association rates differed among HLA loci in a later analysis.

PCR employed 60 Vbeta and 13 Jbeta primers. Produced via immunoSEQ multiplex PCR; TCRdb's table is partial and in-frame only. The sample records approximately 83,000 clones, 70% to 90% being singletons. The receptor was derived from a man aged 18 to 30 in good health and CMV-seronegative. Sequencing used PBMCs.

The CDR3 is CASSVGGHSGNTIYF. The CDR3 DNA sequence: TGTGCCAGCAGCGTAGGGGGCCACTCTGGAAACACCATATATTTT. The rearrangement uses TRBV9 and TRBJ1-3; D is perhaps TRBD1 (5 bases). The CDR3 length is 15 residues. Germline lookup yields CDR1 SGDLS and CDR2 YYNGEE. With 0 bases removed from V and 0 bases from J, the gap between germline ends came to 7 bases.